These 4 T cell receptor beta chains were all obtained from the same sample, sequenced in a study of regulatory T cells in long-lasting Graves disease. Time point noted: newly diagnosed GD, antithyroid drugs for less than 3 months. TCR sequences were obtained from RNA taken from PBMCs. Relying on iRepertoire HTBI primers and Arm-PCR of CDR3 regions, the team built TCR beta libraries. TCRdb re-derived calls from the multiplex PCR reads in MiXCR, one entry per CDR3 protein. The profile covers about 540,000 distinct CDR3 sequences, with roughly 14% appearing a single time and roughly 9.7% taken by the ten largest. The same data also went into a second study, on T cells in Graves' hyperthyroidism and ophthalmopathy.

Specimen: peripheral blood mononuclear cells (PBMCs), collected at new diagnosis, from a patient treated with antithyroid drugs. Receptors were obtained from a man aged 30 to 45 with Graves disease.

This clonotype was observed many times. CDR3: CASSLQGIGGEQYF. The CDR3 nucleotides read TGTGCCAGCAGCTTACAGGGGATAGGAGGCGAGCAGTACTTC. The chain uses TRBV7-9 and TRBJ2-7; possible D gene TRBD1, 6 bases. Germline lookup yields CDR1 SEHNR and CDR2 FQNEAQ (reference sequence). Trimming pared 2 bases from V and 6 bases from J, leaving 14 bases between. The length of the CDR3 is 14 residues.

This clonotype was seen a few times. The chain carries TRBV9 and TRBJ2-2, with 12 bases fitting TRBD2. In germline, CDR1 is SGDLS, CDR2 YYNGEE. V dropped 3 bases and J dropped 4; count of bases not matched to a gene: 4. The CDR3 loop spans 16 amino acids. CDR3 in amino acids: CASSGRLAGVTGELFF. As DNA, the CDR3 is TGTGCCAGCAGCGGACGACTAGCGGGGGTCACCGGGGAGCTGTTTTTT.

Of note for this clonotype: A much larger clone differs from this one at a single base, so this may be a read error. The chain uses TRBV20-1 and TRBJ2-2; tentatively, D is TRBD2 (6 bases). The CDR3 has 16 amino acids. Germline values: CDR1 DFQATT, CDR2 SNEGSKA (reference sequence). CDR3 amino acids: CSARVAGPRVTGGLFF. CDR3 in DNA: TGCAGTGCACGGGTGGCAGGCCCTAGGGTGACCGGGGGGCTGTTTTTT.

There are many counts of this clonotype. The chain couples TRBV20-1 to TRBJ2-7; TRBD2 matches at 11 bases. Trimming cost V 4 bases and J 5 bases; bases outside gene matches: 16. CDR3 length equals 17 residues. The germline CDR1 and CDR2 sequences are DFQATT and SNEGSKA (reference sequence). This CDR3 reads CSAMAGTSGAFVDEQYF. In DNA form, the CDR3 reads TGCAGTGCTATGGCCGGGACTAGCGGAGCCTTCGTCGACGAGCAGTACTTC.